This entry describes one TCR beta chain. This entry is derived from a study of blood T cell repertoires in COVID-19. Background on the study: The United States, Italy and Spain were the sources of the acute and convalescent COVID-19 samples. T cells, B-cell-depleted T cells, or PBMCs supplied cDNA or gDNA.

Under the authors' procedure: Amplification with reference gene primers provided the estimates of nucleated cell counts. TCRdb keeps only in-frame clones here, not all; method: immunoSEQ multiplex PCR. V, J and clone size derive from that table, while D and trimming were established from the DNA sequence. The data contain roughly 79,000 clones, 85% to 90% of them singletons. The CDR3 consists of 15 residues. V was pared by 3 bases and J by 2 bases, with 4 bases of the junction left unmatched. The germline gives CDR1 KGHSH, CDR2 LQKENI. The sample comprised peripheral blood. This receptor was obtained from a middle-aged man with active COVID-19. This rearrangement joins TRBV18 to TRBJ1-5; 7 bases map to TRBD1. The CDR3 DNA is TGTGCCAGCTCACCGACAGGGTTGGGCAATCAGCCCCAGCATTTT. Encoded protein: CASSPTGLGNQPQHF.